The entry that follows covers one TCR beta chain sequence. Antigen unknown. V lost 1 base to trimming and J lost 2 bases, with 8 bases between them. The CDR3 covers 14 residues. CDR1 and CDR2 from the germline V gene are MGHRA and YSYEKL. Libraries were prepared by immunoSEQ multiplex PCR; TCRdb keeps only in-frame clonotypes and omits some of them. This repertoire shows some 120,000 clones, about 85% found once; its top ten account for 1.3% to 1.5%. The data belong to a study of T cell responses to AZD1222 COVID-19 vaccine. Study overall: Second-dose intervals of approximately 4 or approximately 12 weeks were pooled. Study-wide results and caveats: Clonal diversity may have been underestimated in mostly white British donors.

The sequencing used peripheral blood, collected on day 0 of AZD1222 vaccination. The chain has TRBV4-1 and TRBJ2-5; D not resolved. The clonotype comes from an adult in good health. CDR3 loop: CASSQARAQETQYF. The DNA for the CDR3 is TGCGCCAGCAGCCAAGCTAGAGCTCAAGAGACCCAGTACTTC.